This T cell receptor (beta chain) emerged from a study of cytomegalovirus exposure and HLA in healthy donors. This clone was counted a few times. Researchers ran the PCR with 60 Vbeta and 13 Jbeta primers. The data were produced by immunoSEQ multiplex PCR, yet TCRdb's version contains in-frame clones alone and is incomplete. The sample contains approximately 190,000 clones, 75% to 90% of which appear only once. The V gene's germline CDR1 is MNHEY and CDR2 SVGAGI. Losses at the gene ends were 4 bases for V and 4 bases for J; bases not matched to a gene: 4. The CDR3 is made up of 14 amino acids. The TCR comes from a woman between 18 and 30 years old in good health and CMV-seronegative. Sample: PBMCs. The chain combines TRBV6-5 with TRBJ2-7; 10 bases fit TRBD2. In DNA form, the CDR3 reads TGTGCCAGCAGTTCTAGCGGGGGAAGATACGAGCAGTACTTC. This sequence encodes CASSSSGGRYEQYF.